This TCR beta chain comes out of a study of blood T cell repertoires in COVID-19 (dated by TCRdb to the early 2020s). At the level of the whole study: Collaborator samples came from the United States, Italy and Spain and covered acute and convalescent phases of COVID-19. The material from the prospective study consisted of cDNA or gDNA derived from T cells, B-cell-depleted T cells, or PBMCs. The dataset comprised deeply sampled blood TCRbeta repertoires from subjects exposed to, actively infected with, or recovered from COVID-19. A freely available public database, intended as a resource for researchers studying the immune response to SARS-CoV-2, is where the repertoires were released. The samples were drawn from two sources: the first 160 participants of the ongoing ImmuneRACE study, and 950 to 1,500 subjects contributed by 6 global collaborators. A de-identified subject ID, COVID-19 status, age in years and sex were almost always included in the sample metadata. Where available, HLA class I and class II types were obtained from metadata supplied by the sample provider rather than from assay-based typing.

Remarks on this clone: There is no known antigen for this receptor. Base qualities are not at hand, and no much larger clone is one base apart.

Summary of the overall study and its limitations: The amount of clinical and demographic metadata varied by source and participant and was provided uncurated.

Each collaborating institution followed its own protocols to collect whole blood in K2EDTA tubes. For TCRbeta analysis, collaborators shipped samples as frozen whole blood, isolated PBMCs, or DNA extracted from either of those sample types. The germline V and J ends show losses of 4 bases and 5 bases respectively, and no gene match explains 4 bases of the junction. From the cysteine up to the phenylalanine, the CDR3 has a length of 15 residues. Only the CDR3 part of the read is kept: 45 bases, read in frame from the first base. In the germline V gene (reference sequence), CDR1 corresponds to LNHDA and CDR2 to SQIVND. The immunoSEQ Assay, a bias-controlled multiplex PCR, was used to amplify TCRbeta CDR3 regions from genomic DNA. The source study handled its data this way. The number of nucleated cells in each sample was estimated by amplification of reference gene primers within the assay. To quantify the absolute abundance of each unique TCRbeta CDR3 rearrangement, sequence reads were collapsed and filtered. Productive Simpson clonality was computed per sample as the square root of Simpson's diversity index over productive rearrangements. TCRdb limited this immuneACCESS table to in-frame rearrangements with V and J called. A share of clones is missing; checked studies link under half to unresolved V genes, and the rest is unexplained. From that table come the V and J calls and clone size; the DNA was used to work out D and trimming. This sample holds 100,000 to 140,000 clones; about four fifths were observed only once. The top ten clones comprise roughly 4.3% of the sample.

The sequence links TRBV19 to TRBJ2-3, with 12 bases aligning to TRBD2. The sample comprised peripheral blood. The TCR originated in a human donor in a cohort sampled during active COVID-19. The nucleotides read TGTGCCAGTAGTAGACTAGCGGGAGATGGAGATACGCAGTATTTT. It specifies CASSRLAGDGDTQYF.